Listed below are T cell receptor beta chains from one sample, sequenced in a study of blood T cell repertoires in COVID-19. The protocol was immunoSEQ multiplex PCR, while the TCRdb copy is restricted to in-frame clones and leaves out a portion. The top ten clones hold just over 9% of a sample with 150,000 or so clones, about 80% of them seen once. The specimen sequenced was PBMCs or T cells enriched from blood (not recorded which). Receptors originate from a man aged 45-65 years who had recovered from COVID-19. Each CDR3 is given with its conserved first and last residue. The D gene is left open where the match is weak. A clone size is listed for some rows: how often the clone was seen (once, few, many), or a class if it is expanded.

CDR3aa: CASSQGQGLEQYF
CDR3nt: TGCGCCAGCAGCCAAGGACAGGGCCTCGAGCAGTACTTC
abundance: NA
len: 13
v_gene: TRBV4-3
d_gene: TRBD1
j_gene: TRBJ2-7

CDR3aa: CATSGSGRYNEQFF
CDR3nt: TGTGCCACCAGTGGTAGCGGGAGGTACAATGAGCAGTTCTTC
abundance: once
len: 14
v_gene: TRBV24-1
d_gene: TRBD2
j_gene: TRBJ2-1

CDR3aa: CASRVAGGTYEQYF
CDR3nt: TGTGCCAGCAGGGTAGCGGGGGGTACCTACGAGCAGTACTTC
abundance: NA
len: 14
v_gene: TRBV7-2
d_gene: TRBD2
j_gene: TRBJ2-7

CDR3aa: CASSVGGALANYGYTF
CDR3nt: TGTGCCAGCAGTGTGGGTGGGGCCCTAGCTAACTATGGCTACACCTTC
abundance: NA
len: 16
v_gene: TRBV2
d_gene: NA
j_gene: TRBJ1-2

CDR3aa: CASSYRGSNTEAFF
CDR3nt: TGTGCCAGCAGTTACAGGGGCTCGAACACTGAAGCTTTCTTT
abundance: NA
len: 14
v_gene: TRBV28
d_gene: TRBD1
j_gene: TRBJ1-1

CDR3aa: CASSLSRLVNTEAFF
CDR3nt: TGTGCCAGCAGCTTGTCGCGGCTGGTTAACACTGAAGCTTTCTTT
abundance: NA
len: 15
v_gene: TRBV5-4
d_gene: NA
j_gene: TRBJ1-1

CDR3aa: CASKPERIGYTF
CDR3nt: TGTGCCAGCAAGCCCGAGAGAATAGGCTACACCTTC
abundance: NA
len: 12
v_gene: TRBV28
d_gene: NA
j_gene: TRBJ1-2

CDR3aa: CASSEGAWETQYF
CDR3nt: TGTGCCAGCAGCGAAGGGGCTTGGGAGACCCAGTACTTC
abundance: NA
len: 13
v_gene: TRBV9
d_gene: NA
j_gene: TRBJ2-5

CDR3aa: CAISESTSGSGELFF
CDR3nt: TGTGCCATCAGTGAGTCCACTAGCGGGTCCGGGGAGCTGTTTTTT
abundance: NA
len: 15
v_gene: TRBV10-3
d_gene: TRBD2
j_gene: TRBJ2-2

CDR3aa: CATSEPGTFEQFF
CDR3nt: TGTGCCACCAGTGAACCTGGGACATTTGAGCAGTTCTTC
abundance: NA
len: 13
v_gene: TRBV24-1
d_gene: NA
j_gene: TRBJ2-1

CDR3aa: CASSLTNRGTEAFF
CDR3nt: TGTGCCAGCAGCTTGACTAACAGGGGAACTGAAGCTTTCTTT
abundance: NA
len: 14
v_gene: TRBV5-6
d_gene: TRBD1
j_gene: TRBJ1-1

CDR3aa: CASSSTGGLDSPLHF
CDR3nt: TGCGCCAGCAGCTCGACAGGGGGGTTGGATTCACCCCTCCACTTT
abundance: once
len: 15
v_gene: TRBV5-1
d_gene: TRBD1
j_gene: TRBJ1-6

CDR3aa: CASSLSGTDTQYF
CDR3nt: TGTGCCAGCAGCTTAAGCGGCACAGATACGCAGTATTTT
abundance: NA
len: 13
v_gene: TRBV7-9
d_gene: NA
j_gene: TRBJ2-3

CDR3aa: CAIKDSGSGGPDNEQFF
CDR3nt: TGTGCCATCAAGGATTCGGGTAGCGGGGGGCCCGACAATGAGCAGTTCTTC
abundance: NA
len: 17
v_gene: TRBV10-3
d_gene: TRBD2
j_gene: TRBJ2-1

CDR3aa: CASSPNRGLSGELFF
CDR3nt: TGTGCCAGCAGCCCCAACAGGGGCCTTTCGGGGGAGCTGTTTTTT
abundance: NA
len: 15
v_gene: TRBV11-3
d_gene: TRBD1
j_gene: TRBJ2-2

CDR3aa: CASSVRLGGLSEQFF
CDR3nt: TGTGCCAGCAGCGTAAGGTTGGGGGGGCTGAGTGAGCAGTTCTTC
abundance: NA
len: 15
v_gene: TRBV9
d_gene: NA
j_gene: TRBJ2-1

CDR3aa: CASSVRQGDYSPLHF
CDR3nt: TGTGCCAGCAGCGTCCGACAGGGGGATTATTCACCCCTCCACTTT
abundance: few
len: 15
v_gene: TRBV5-4
d_gene: TRBD1
j_gene: TRBJ1-6

CDR3aa: CASSRGQGIGEQYF
CDR3nt: TGTGCCAGCAGCCGGGGACAGGGGATCGGCGAGCAGTACTTC
abundance: NA
len: 14
v_gene: TRBV3-1/TRBV3-2
d_gene: TRBD1
j_gene: TRBJ2-7

CDR3aa: CASSPGQGVTGELFF
CDR3nt: TGCGCCAGCAGCCCCGGACAGGGGGTAACCGGGGAGCTGTTTTTT
abundance: NA
len: 15
v_gene: TRBV5-1
d_gene: TRBD1
j_gene: TRBJ2-2

CDR3aa: CASSLRDTGNTIYF
CDR3nt: TGTGCCAGCAGCCTCCGGGACACTGGAAACACCATATATTTT
abundance: NA
len: 14
v_gene: TRBV5-4
d_gene: NA
j_gene: TRBJ1-3

CDR3aa: CASSQSTGLNTEAFF
CDR3nt: TGTGCCAGCTCACAATCGACAGGGCTGAACACTGAAGCTTTCTTT
abundance: few
len: 15
v_gene: TRBV18
d_gene: TRBD1
j_gene: TRBJ1-1

CDR3aa: CASGTRRTANYGYTF
CDR3nt: TGTGCCAGCGGCACCAGACGGACAGCTAACTATGGCTACACCTTC
abundance: NA
len: 15
v_gene: TRBV28
d_gene: NA
j_gene: TRBJ1-2

CDR3aa: CASIPGQAWLNTEAFF
CDR3nt: TGTGCCAGTATTCCTGGACAAGCGTGGCTGAACACTGAAGCTTTCTTT
abundance: NA
len: 16
v_gene: TRBV19
d_gene: NA
j_gene: TRBJ1-1

CDR3aa: CASSLVQAQETQYF
CDR3nt: TGCGCCAGCAGCTTGGTACAGGCACAAGAGACCCAGTACTTC
abundance: once
len: 14
v_gene: TRBV5-1
d_gene: NA
j_gene: TRBJ2-5

CDR3aa: CASSIQGGGTEAFF
CDR3nt: TGTGCCAGTAGTATACAGGGGGGCGGCACTGAAGCTTTCTTT
abundance: once
len: 14
v_gene: TRBV19
d_gene: TRBD1
j_gene: TRBJ1-1

CDR3aa: CASRPGTDLTTNTGELFF
CDR3nt: TGCGCCAGCAGACCAGGGACAGACCTGACGACGAACACCGGGGAGCTGTTTTTT
abundance: NA
len: 18
v_gene: TRBV5-1
d_gene: TRBD1
j_gene: TRBJ2-2

CDR3aa: CASSLGQAMNYGYTF
CDR3nt: TGTGCCAGCAGCTTAGGACAGGCAATGAACTATGGCTACACCTTC
abundance: NA
len: 15
v_gene: TRBV11-1
d_gene: NA
j_gene: TRBJ1-2

CDR3aa: CASSSRTGLEAFF
CDR3nt: TGTGCCAGCAGCTCGAGGACAGGACTTGAAGCTTTCTTT
abundance: few
len: 13
v_gene: TRBV7-2
d_gene: TRBD1
j_gene: TRBJ1-1

CDR3aa: CAISETSGARDTQYF
CDR3nt: TGTGCCATCAGTGAGACTAGCGGGGCCCGAGATACGCAGTATTTT
abundance: NA
len: 15
v_gene: TRBV10-3
d_gene: TRBD2
j_gene: TRBJ2-3

CDR3aa: CASSLVQFDSPLHF
CDR3nt: TGTGCCAGCAGCTTGGTGCAGTTCGATTCACCCCTCCACTTT
abundance: NA
len: 14
v_gene: TRBV5-6
d_gene: NA
j_gene: TRBJ1-6

CDR3aa: CASSQGTGFTGELFF
CDR3nt: TGCGCCAGCAGCCAGGGGACAGGGTTCACCGGGGAGCTGTTTTTT
abundance: once
len: 15
v_gene: TRBV4-3
d_gene: TRBD1
j_gene: TRBJ2-2

CDR3aa: CASSQDIWTGYTF
CDR3nt: TGTGCCAGCAGCCAAGATATTTGGACAGGCTACACCTTC
abundance: NA
len: 13
v_gene: TRBV14
d_gene: NA
j_gene: TRBJ1-2

CDR3aa: CASSPEKLFF
CDR3nt: TGTGCCAGTAGTCCAGAAAAACTGTTTTTT
abundance: NA
len: 10
v_gene: TRBV19
d_gene: NA
j_gene: TRBJ1-4

CDR3aa: CASSLGLAGAGYF
CDR3nt: TGTGCCAGCAGCCTGGGACTAGCGGGGGCGGGGTACTTC
abundance: NA
len: 13
v_gene: TRBV7-2
d_gene: TRBD2
j_gene: TRBJ2-5

CDR3aa: CAWSVSQFAGYTF
CDR3nt: TGTGCCTGGAGTGTCTCCCAGTTCGCCGGCTACACCTTC
abundance: NA
len: 13
v_gene: TRBV30
d_gene: NA
j_gene: TRBJ1-2

CDR3aa: CASSSGDRPYEQYF
CDR3nt: TGTGCCAGCAGTTCCGGGGACAGACCCTACGAGCAGTACTTC
abundance: NA
len: 14
v_gene: TRBV28
d_gene: TRBD1
j_gene: TRBJ2-7

CDR3aa: CASSLGHRGPHNEQFF
CDR3nt: TGTGCCAGCAGCTTAGGCCACAGGGGGCCGCACAATGAGCAGTTCTTC
abundance: NA
len: 16
v_gene: TRBV7-3
d_gene: TRBD1
j_gene: TRBJ2-1

CDR3aa: CASSAPGLANEQYF
CDR3nt: TGTGCCAGCAGCGCGCCGGGACTAGCGAACGAGCAGTACTTC
abundance: NA
len: 14
v_gene: TRBV7-9
d_gene: TRBD2
j_gene: TRBJ2-7